This T cell receptor (beta chain) was observed in a study of CD8+CD57+ T cells in acquired aplastic anemia (dated 2018 in TCRdb). About the full investigation: On average, sorted CD4+ and CD8+ cells yielded roughly 3.4 ug of extracted DNA, with a range of roughly 0.18 to 30 ug. Healthy donor samples averaged roughly 9.8 million reads for CD4+ and 11.0 million for CD8+ cells.

Points on this clonotype: Its antigen is unknown. The sample holds no much larger clone one base away, and base qualities are not on file.

Study-wide conclusions, independent of this receptor: CD8+ Simpson's diversity did not differ significantly between patients and healthy controls (P=0.060). Although twenty-nine CD8+ CDR3 sequences were shared by patients and controls, these sequences appeared highly expressed in patients and within the immunodominant clones of patients.

In this study, sorted CD4+ and CD8+ T cells from the blood of healthy subjects and of severe aplastic anemia patients had their TCR repertoires deep-sequenced. Ficoll-Paque density gradient centrifugation was used to isolate peripheral blood mononuclear cells. Before DNA extraction, CD4+ and CD8+ T cells were sorted by FACS or by magnetic beads. The CDR3, cysteine through phenylalanine, is 13 amino acids long. Kept here is only the CDR3 DNA, which spans 39 bases and is read in frame from base 1. V loses 5 bases, J loses 5 bases, and the germline ends lie 12 bases apart. Genomic DNA served as template for TCR beta VDJ combination and CDR3 sequence profiling. TCR repertoire sequencing was run on an Illumina HiSeq 2000. In the authors' own workflow: TRBV/TRBJ rearrangement plots, CDR3 size and DJ length profiles, and Simpson's diversity index were used to assess repertoires. The immunodominant clone was defined as the most abundant DNA sequence in deep sequencing data. CDR3 amino acid sequences were screened for sharing across subjects and were compared with published repertoires and the VDJdb database. In-frame beta chains were kept once TCRdb had trimmed the public reads at Q25 with fastp and called clones with MiXCR. Entries that share a CDR3 protein sequence are merged under the most common genes and DNA. TCRdb, not the authors, supplied the V and J calls. For this sample the table gives 150,000 to 200,000 distinct CDR3 sequences, of which around 40% were detected only once. The top ten constitute over 0.95% of the sample.

This receptor chain uses TRBV12-3 or TRBV12-4 and TRBJ2-5, and perhaps TRBD2 as D gene, on 6 matching bases. Sequencing was performed on sorted CD4+, CD8+, or CD8+CD57+ T cells (not recorded which) from PBMCs. The sequence came from a human donor in good health. CDR3 reads: CASSPREWETQYF. The bases are TGTGCCAGCAGTCCTCGGGAGTGGGAGACCCAGTACTTC.